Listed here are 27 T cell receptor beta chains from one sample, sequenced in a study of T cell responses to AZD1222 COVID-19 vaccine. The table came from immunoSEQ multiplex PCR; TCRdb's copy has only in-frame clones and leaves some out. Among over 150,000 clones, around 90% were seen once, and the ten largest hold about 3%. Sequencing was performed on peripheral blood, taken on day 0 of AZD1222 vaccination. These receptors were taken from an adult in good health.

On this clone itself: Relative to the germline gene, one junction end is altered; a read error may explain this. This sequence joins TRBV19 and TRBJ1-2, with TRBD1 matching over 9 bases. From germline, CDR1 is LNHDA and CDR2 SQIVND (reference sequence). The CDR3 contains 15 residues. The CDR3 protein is CASSWGTGTNYGYTF. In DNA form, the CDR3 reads TGTGCCAGTAGTTGGGGGACAGGGACTAATTATGGCTACACCTTC.

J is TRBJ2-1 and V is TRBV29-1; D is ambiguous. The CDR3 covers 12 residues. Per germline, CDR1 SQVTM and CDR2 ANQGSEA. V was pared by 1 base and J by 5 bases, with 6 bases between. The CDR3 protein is CSVEGRNNEQFF. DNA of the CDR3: TGCAGCGTTGAAGGCCGCAACAATGAGCAGTTCTTC.

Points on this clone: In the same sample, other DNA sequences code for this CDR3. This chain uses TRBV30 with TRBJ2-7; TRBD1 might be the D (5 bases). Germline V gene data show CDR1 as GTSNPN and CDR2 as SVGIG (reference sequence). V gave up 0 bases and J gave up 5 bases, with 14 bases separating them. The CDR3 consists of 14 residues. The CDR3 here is CAWSVRRDLDEQYF. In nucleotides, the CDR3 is TGTGCCTGGAGTGTACGCAGGGATCTCGACGAGCAGTACTTC.

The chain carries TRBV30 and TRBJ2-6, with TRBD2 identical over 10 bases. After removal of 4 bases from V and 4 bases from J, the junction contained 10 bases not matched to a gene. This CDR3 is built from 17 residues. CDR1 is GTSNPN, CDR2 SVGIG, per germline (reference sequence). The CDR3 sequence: CAWKKAGGPLGANVLTF. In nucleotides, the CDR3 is TGTGCCTGGAAAAAAGCGGGAGGGCCTCTGGGGGCCAACGTCCTGACTTTC.

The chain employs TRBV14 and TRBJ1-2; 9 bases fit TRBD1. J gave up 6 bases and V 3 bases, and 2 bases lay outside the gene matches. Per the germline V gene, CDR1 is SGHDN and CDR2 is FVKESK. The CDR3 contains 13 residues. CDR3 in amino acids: CASSQGQGDGYTF. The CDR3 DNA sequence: TGTGCCAGCAGCCAGGGACAGGGAGATGGCTACACCTTC.

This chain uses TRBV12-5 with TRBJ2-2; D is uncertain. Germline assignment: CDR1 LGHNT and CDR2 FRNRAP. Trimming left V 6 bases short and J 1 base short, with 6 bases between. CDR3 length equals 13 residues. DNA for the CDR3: TGTGCTAGTGGAGCAGTGAACACCGGGGAGCTGTTTTTT. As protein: CASGAVNTGELFF. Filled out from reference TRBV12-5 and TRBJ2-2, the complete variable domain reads DARVTQTPRHKVTEMGQEVTMRCQPILGHNTVFWYRQTMMQGLELLAYFRNRAPLDDSGMPKDRFSAEMPDATLATLKIQPSEPRDSAVYFCASGAVNTGELFFGEGSRLTVL.

Here the CDR3 DNA reads TGTGCCAGCGACCCGGGACTAGCGGGATCCTACGAGCAGTACTTC. It codes for CASDPGLAGSYEQYF. The chain links TRBV25-1 to TRBJ2-7; TRBD2 agrees at 13 bases. V trimming: 8 bases; J trimming: 1 base; junction bases outside the gene matches: 5. The CDR3 is made up of 15 amino acids. Germline V gene lookup returns CDR1 MGHDK and CDR2 SYGVNS.

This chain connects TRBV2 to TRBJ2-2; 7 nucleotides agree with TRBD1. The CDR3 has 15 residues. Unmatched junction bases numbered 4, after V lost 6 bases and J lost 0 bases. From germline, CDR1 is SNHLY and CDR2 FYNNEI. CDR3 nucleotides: TGTGCCAGCAGGGCCGGGACAGCGAACACCGGGGAGCTGTTTTTT. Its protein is CASRAGTANTGELFF.

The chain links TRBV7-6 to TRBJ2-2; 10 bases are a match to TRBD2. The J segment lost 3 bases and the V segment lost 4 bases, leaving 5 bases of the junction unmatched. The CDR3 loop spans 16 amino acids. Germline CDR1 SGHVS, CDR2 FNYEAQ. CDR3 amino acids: CASSSPSGSDTGELFF. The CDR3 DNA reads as TGTGCCAGCAGCTCCCCTAGCGGGAGCGACACCGGGGAGCTGTTTTTT.

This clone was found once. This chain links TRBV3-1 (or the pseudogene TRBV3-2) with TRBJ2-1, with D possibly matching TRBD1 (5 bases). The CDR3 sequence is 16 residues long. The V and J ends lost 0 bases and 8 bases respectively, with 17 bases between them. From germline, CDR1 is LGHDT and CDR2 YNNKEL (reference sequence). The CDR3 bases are TGTGCCAGCAGCCAAGAGGTTGTGGCAGCACAGGATGAGCAGTTCTTC. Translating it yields CASSQEVVAAQDEQFF.

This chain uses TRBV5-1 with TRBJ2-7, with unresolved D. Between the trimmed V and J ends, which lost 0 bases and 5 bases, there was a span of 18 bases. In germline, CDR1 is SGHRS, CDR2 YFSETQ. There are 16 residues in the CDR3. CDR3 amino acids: CASSLGTATPGDEQYF. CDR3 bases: TGCGCCAGCAGCTTGGGGACGGCCACGCCTGGGGACGAGCAGTACTTC.

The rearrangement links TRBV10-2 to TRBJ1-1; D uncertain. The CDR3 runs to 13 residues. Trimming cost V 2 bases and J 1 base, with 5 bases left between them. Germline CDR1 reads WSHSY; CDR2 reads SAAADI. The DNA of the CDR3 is TGCGCCAGCAGTGAGACGGCGAACACTGAAGCTTTCTTT. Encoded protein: CASSETANTEAFF.

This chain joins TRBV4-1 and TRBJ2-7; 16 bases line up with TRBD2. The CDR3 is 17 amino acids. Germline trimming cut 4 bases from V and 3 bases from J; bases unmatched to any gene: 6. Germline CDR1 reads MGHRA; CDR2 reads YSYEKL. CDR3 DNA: TGCGCCAGCAGCCCGGGACTAGCGGGAGGGGCCGTCTACGAGCAGTACTTC. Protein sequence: CASSPGLAGGAVYEQYF.

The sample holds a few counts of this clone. CDR3 region: CASSLEWPAGISPLHF. The CDR3 coding sequence is TGTGCCAGCAGCCTGGAGTGGCCGGCGGGAATTTCACCCCTCCACTTT. The chain is built from TRBV5-5 and TRBJ1-6, with no clear D. Germline lookup yields CDR1 SGHKS and CDR2 YYEKEE (reference sequence). This CDR3 comprises 16 residues. V gave up 4 bases and J gave up 9 bases, with 20 bases separating them.

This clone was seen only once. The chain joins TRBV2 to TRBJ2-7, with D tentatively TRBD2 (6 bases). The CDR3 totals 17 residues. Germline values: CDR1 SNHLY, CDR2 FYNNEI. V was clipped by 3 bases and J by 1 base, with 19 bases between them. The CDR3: CASSDGAGEASSYEQYF. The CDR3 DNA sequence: TGTGCCAGCAGTGATGGAGCGGGCGAGGCTTCTTCCTACGAGCAGTACTTC.

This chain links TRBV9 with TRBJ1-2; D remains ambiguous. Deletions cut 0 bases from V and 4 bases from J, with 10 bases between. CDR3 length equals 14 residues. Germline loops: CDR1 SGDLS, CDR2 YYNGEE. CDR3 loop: CASSVGVSTYGYTF. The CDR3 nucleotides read TGTGCCAGCAGCGTAGGGGTCAGCACCTATGGCTACACCTTC.

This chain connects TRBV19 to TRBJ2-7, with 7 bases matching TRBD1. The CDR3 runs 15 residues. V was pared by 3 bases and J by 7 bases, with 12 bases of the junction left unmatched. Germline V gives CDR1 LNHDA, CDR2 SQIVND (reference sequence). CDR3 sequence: CASSIATGLAGEQYF. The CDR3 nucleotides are TGTGCCAGTAGTATTGCGACAGGGCTGGCTGGGGAGCAGTACTTC.

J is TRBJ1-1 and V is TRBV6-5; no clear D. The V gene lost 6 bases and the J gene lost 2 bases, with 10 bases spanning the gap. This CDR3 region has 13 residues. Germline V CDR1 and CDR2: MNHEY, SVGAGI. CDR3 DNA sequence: TGTGCCAGCAGCGCGCTCATTAACACTGAAGCTTTCTTT. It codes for CASSALINTEAFF.

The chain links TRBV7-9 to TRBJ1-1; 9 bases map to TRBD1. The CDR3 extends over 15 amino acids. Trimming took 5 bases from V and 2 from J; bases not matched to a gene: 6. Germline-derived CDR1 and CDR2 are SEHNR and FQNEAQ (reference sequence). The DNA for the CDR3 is TGTGCCAGCAGCGCGTTGGACAGGGGAAACACTGAAGCTTTCTTT. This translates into CASSALDRGNTEAFF.

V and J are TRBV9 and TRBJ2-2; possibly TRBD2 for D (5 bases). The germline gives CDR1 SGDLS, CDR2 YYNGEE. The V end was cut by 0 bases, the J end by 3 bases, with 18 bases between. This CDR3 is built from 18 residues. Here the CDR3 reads CASSVVRRQWEHTGELFF. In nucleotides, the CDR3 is TGTGCCAGCAGCGTAGTCCGCCGGCAGTGGGAGCACACCGGGGAGCTGTTTTTT.

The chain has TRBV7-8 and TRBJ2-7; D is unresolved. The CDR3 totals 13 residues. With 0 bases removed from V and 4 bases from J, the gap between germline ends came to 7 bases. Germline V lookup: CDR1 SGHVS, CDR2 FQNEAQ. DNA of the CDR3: TGTGCCAGCAGCTTAGCGCGAGTATACGAGCAGTACTTC. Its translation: CASSLARVYEQYF.

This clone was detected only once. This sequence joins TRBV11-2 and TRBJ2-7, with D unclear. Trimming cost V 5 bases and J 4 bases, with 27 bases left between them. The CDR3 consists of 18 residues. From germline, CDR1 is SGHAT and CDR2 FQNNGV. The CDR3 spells CASSRSRSRTIFPYEQYF. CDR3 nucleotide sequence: TGTGCCAGCAGCCGATCGAGGAGCCGAACCATCTTCCCTTACGAGCAGTACTTC.

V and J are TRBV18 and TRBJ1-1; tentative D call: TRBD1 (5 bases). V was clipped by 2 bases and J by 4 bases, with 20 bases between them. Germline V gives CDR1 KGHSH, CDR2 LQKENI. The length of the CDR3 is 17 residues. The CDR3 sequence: CASSPVDQGVGVTEAFF. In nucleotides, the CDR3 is TGTGCCAGCTCACCAGTAGACCAAGGGGTCGGGGTCACTGAAGCTTTCTTT.

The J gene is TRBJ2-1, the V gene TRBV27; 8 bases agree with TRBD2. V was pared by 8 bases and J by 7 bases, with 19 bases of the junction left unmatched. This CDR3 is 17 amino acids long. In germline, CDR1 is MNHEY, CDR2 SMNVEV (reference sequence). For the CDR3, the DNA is TGTGCCAGCTCCTGGGGGGAGAGACTAGCGTCTAAGAATGAGCAGTTCTTC. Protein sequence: CASSWGERLASKNEQFF.

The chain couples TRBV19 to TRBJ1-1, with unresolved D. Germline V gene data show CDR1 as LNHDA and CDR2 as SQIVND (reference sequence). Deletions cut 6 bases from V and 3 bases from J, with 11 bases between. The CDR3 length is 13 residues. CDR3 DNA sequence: TGTGCCAGTAGAACCACAGTCCACACTGAAGCTTTCTTT. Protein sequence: CASRTTVHTEAFF.

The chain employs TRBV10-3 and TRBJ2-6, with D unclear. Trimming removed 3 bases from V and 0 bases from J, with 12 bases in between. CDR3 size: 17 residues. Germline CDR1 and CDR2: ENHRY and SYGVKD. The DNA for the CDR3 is TGTGCCATCAGTGACAGCCTTAGGAGCTCTGGGGCCAACGTCCTGACTTTC. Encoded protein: CAISDSLRSSGANVLTF.

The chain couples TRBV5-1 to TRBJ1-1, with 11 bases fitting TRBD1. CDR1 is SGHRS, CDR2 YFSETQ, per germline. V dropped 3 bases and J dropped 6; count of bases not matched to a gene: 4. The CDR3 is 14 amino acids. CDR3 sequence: CASSSGTGGAEAFF. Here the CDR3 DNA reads TGCGCCAGCAGCTCCGGGACAGGGGGTGCTGAAGCTTTCTTT.